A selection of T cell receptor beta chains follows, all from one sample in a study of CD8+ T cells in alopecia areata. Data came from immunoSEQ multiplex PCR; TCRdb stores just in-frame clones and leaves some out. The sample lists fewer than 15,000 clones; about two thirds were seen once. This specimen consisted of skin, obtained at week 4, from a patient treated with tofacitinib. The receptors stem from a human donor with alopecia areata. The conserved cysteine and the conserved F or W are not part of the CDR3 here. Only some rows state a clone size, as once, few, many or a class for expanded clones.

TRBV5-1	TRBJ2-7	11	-	ASSIGQPYEQY
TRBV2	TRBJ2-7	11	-	ASSVFLGEEQY
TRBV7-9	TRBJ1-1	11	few	ASSPRRGTEAF
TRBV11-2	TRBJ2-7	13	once	ASSLPGLGSYEQY
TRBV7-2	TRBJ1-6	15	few	ASSLGEGGSYNSPLH
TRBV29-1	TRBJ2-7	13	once	SVGEGGSFSYEQY
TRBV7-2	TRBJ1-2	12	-	ASSPTSFGYGYT
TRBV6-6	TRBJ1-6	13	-	ASSPGTYLRAPLH
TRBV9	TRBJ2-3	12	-	ASSLKWGVDTQY
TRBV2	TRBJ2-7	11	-	AGWDPVAYEQY
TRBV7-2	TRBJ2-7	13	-	ASSLRTGVTYEQY
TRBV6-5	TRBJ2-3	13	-	ASSLRNRATDTQY
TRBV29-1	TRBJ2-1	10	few	SVEDRQNEQF
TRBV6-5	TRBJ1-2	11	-	ASRRGRDYGYT
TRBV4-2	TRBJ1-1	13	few	ASSLALGSGAEAF
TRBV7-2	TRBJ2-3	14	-	ASRLSGGAVTDTQY
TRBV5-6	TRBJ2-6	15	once	ASSLRPGPYMANVLT
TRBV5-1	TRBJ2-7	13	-	ASSFFGQGVDEQY
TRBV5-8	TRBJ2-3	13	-	ASSRVKGSTDTQY
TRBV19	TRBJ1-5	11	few	ASSKLTAQPQH
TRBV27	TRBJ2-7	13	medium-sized	ASSRRGGLAYEQY
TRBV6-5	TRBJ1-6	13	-	ASSYTRAYNSPLH
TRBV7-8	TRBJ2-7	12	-	ASSSPGLSYEQY
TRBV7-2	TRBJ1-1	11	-	ASSPSGGTEAF
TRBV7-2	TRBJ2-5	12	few	ASSQDIFGETQY
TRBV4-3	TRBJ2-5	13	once	ASSQDIGPRETQY
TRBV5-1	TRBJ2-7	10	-	ASSLEPYEQY
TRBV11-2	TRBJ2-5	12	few	ASSLGLMQETQY
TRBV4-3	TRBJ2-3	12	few	ASSRRDFGDTQY
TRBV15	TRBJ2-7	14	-	ATSRGDRRLYYEQY
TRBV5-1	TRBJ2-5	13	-	ASSLGAGARKTQY
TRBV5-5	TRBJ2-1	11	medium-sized	ASSLGWRNEQF
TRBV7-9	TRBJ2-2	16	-	ASSLEGHKDLNTGELF
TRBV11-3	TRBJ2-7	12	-	ASSLELATYEQY
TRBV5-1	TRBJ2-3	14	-	ASSYTGFGGTDTQY
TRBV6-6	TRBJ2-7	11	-	ATTQGPLYEQY
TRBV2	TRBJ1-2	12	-	ASSPSGTGGGYT
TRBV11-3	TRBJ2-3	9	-	ASSLADTQY
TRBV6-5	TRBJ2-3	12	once	ASSNGLRTDTQY
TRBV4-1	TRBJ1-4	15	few	ASSQEQRAAELEKLF
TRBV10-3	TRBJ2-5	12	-	AIRPGLAGETQY
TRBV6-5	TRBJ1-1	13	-	ASRPTSGPNTEAF
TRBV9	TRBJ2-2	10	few	ASSLGTGELF
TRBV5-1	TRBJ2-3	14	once	ASSSWTGSSTDTQY
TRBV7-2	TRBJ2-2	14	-	ASSLARARFTGELF
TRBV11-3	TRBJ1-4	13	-	ASSQSRLTNEKLF
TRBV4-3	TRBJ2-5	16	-	ASSLTASGGAYQETQY
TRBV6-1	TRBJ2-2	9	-	ASRWTGELF
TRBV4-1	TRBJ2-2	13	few	ASSPRGGNTGELF
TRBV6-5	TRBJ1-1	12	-	ASSFEERGTEAF
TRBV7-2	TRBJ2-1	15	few	ASSRSRGAYSYNEQF